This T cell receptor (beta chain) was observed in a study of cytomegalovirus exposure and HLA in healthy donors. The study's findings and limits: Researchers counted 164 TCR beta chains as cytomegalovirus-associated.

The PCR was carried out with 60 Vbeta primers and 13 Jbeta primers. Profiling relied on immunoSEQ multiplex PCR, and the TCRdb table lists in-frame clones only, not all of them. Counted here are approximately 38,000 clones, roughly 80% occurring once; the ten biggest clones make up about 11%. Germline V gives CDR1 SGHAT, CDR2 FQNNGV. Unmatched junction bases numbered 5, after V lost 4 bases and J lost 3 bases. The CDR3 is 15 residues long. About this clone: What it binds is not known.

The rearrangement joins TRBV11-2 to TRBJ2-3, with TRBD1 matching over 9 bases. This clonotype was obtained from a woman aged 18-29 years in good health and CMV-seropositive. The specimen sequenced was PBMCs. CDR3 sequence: CASSSPDRGTDTQYF. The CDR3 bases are TGTGCCAGCAGCTCTCCGGACAGGGGTACAGATACGCAGTATTTT.